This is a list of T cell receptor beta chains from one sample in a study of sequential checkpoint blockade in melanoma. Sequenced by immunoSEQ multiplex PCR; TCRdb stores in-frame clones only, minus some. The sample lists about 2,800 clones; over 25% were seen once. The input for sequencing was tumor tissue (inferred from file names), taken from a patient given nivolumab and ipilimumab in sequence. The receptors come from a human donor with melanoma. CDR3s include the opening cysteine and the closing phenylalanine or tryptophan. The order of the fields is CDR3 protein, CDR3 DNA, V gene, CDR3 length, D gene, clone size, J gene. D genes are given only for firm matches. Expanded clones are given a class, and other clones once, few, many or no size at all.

CDR3: CASSSFRQGHYGYTF
DNA: TGTGCCAGCAGTTCCTTCCGACAGGGGCACTATGGCTACACCTTC
V: TRBV28
length: 15
D: TRBD1
size: NA
J: TRBJ1-2

CDR3: CASRQTGPGELFF
DNA: TGTGCCAGTAGACAGACAGGTCCCGGGGAGCTGTTTTTT
V: TRBV19
length: 13
D: NA
size: NA
J: TRBJ2-2

CDR3: CASSLVRGGSSPLHF
DNA: TGTGCCAGCAGCTTAGTACGGGGAGGTAGTTCACCCCTCCACTTT
V: TRBV7-5
length: 15
D: NA
size: medium-sized
J: TRBJ1-6

CDR3: CASKVASQTYEQYF
DNA: TGTGCCAGTAAGGTGGCCTCCCAGACCTACGAGCAGTACTTC
V: TRBV19
length: 14
D: NA
size: NA
J: TRBJ2-7

CDR3: CASSIRQEQTQYF
DNA: TGTGCCAGTAGTATAAGGCAAGAGCAGACCCAGTACTTC
V: TRBV19
length: 13
D: NA
size: NA
J: TRBJ2-5

CDR3: CASSLTYGARGRGSGELFF
DNA: TGTGCCAGCAGCTTAACCTACGGAGCACGCGGGAGGGGTAGCGGGGAGCTGTTTTTT
V: TRBV11-3
length: 19
D: TRBD2
size: medium-sized
J: TRBJ2-2

CDR3: CASSSLPGSQYEQYF
DNA: TGTGCCAGCAGCTCCTTACCAGGGTCCCAATACGAGCAGTACTTC
V: TRBV7-5
length: 15
D: NA
size: few
J: TRBJ2-7

CDR3: CASSQGEYSNQPQHF
DNA: TGCGCCAGCAGCCAAGGGGAGTATAGCAATCAGCCCCAGCATTTT
V: TRBV4-1
length: 15
D: NA
size: NA
J: TRBJ1-5

CDR3: CASSVAQNYGYTF
DNA: TGTGCCAGCAGCGTAGCACAGAACTATGGCTACACCTTC
V: TRBV9
length: 13
D: NA
size: few
J: TRBJ1-2

CDR3: CASRGEAGTTGELFF
DNA: TGTGCCAGCAGGGGAGAAGCAGGTACCACCGGGGAGCTGTTTTTT
V: TRBV7-6
length: 15
D: NA
size: medium-sized
J: TRBJ2-2

CDR3: CASSEAAQGRNIQYF
DNA: TGTGCCAGCAGTGAAGCGGCCCAGGGAAGAAACATTCAGTACTTC
V: TRBV6-1
length: 15
D: NA
size: medium-sized
J: TRBJ2-4

CDR3: CASSPDSTWGGYTF
DNA: TGTGCCAGCAGCCCAGACAGTACATGGGGAGGCTACACCTTC
V: TRBV28
length: 14
D: NA
size: few
J: TRBJ1-2

CDR3: CASSQEPDQETQYF
DNA: TGCGCCAGCAGCCAAGAACCAGACCAAGAGACCCAGTACTTC
V: TRBV4-1
length: 14
D: NA
size: NA
J: TRBJ2-5

CDR3: CASSDHNYGYTF
DNA: TGTGCCAGCAGTGACCATAACTATGGCTACACCTTC
V: TRBV25-1
length: 12
D: NA
size: NA
J: TRBJ1-2

CDR3: CASSVDPGGTGELFF
DNA: TGTGCCAGCAGCGTAGACCCAGGGGGCACCGGGGAGCTGTTTTTT
V: TRBV9
length: 15
D: TRBD1
size: NA
J: TRBJ2-2

CDR3: CASSLGPGTIQETQYF
DNA: TGTGCCAGCAGCTTAGGGCCCGGGACTATTCAAGAGACCCAGTACTTC
V: TRBV11-3
length: 16
D: TRBD2
size: few
J: TRBJ2-5

CDR3: CASSTGQGSNQPQHF
DNA: TGTGCCAGCAGCACTGGACAGGGAAGCAATCAGCCCCAGCATTTT
V: TRBV7-6
length: 15
D: TRBD1
size: many
J: TRBJ1-5

CDR3: CASSLSDTSYGYTF
DNA: TGTGCCAGCAGTTTAAGCGACACTAGCTATGGCTACACCTTC
V: TRBV28
length: 14
D: NA
size: NA
J: TRBJ1-2

CDR3: CATSLANWGVRANVLTF
DNA: TGTGCCACCAGCCTCGCGAATTGGGGGGTTCGGGCCAACGTCCTGACTTTC
V: TRBV15
length: 17
D: NA
size: NA
J: TRBJ2-6

CDR3: CASSWRGGPTDTQYF
DNA: TGTGCCAGCAGTTGGCGCGGGGGACCCACAGATACGCAGTATTTT
V: TRBV6-8
length: 15
D: TRBD2
size: NA
J: TRBJ2-3

CDR3: CASSPPNPRQTEKLFF
DNA: TGTGCCAGCTCACCACCTAACCCAAGGCAGACTGAAAAACTGTTTTTT
V: TRBV18
length: 16
D: NA
size: NA
J: TRBJ1-4

CDR3: CASSQGTGGDF
DNA: TGTGCCAGCAGCCAAGGGACAGGGGGTGACTTC
V: TRBV16
length: 11
D: TRBD1
size: NA
J: TRBJ2-5

CDR3: CAIRNRANTEAFF
DNA: TGTGCCATCAGGAACCGGGCAAACACTGAAGCTTTCTTT
V: TRBV6-8
length: 13
D: NA
size: medium-sized
J: TRBJ1-1

CDR3: CASSPRVVSYEQYF
DNA: TGTGCCAGCTCACCGAGGGTGGTCTCCTACGAGCAGTACTTC
V: TRBV18
length: 14
D: NA
size: NA
J: TRBJ2-7

CDR3: CASSWFAGGANNEQFF
DNA: TGTGCCAGCAGTTGGTTTGCGGGGGGGGCTAATAATGAGCAGTTCTTC
V: TRBV6-8
length: 16
D: TRBD2
size: NA
J: TRBJ2-1

CDR3: CASSVGTGHQPQHF
DNA: TGTGCCAGCAGCGTAGGAACAGGGCATCAGCCCCAGCATTTT
V: TRBV9
length: 14
D: NA
size: NA
J: TRBJ1-5

CDR3: CSVDRTGRPGDTEAFF
DNA: TGCAGCGTGGACCGGACAGGCCGACCTGGGGACACTGAAGCTTTCTTT
V: TRBV29-1
length: 16
D: TRBD1
size: NA
J: TRBJ1-1

CDR3: CASSGEPRRVEQYF
DNA: TGTGCCAGCAGTGGGGAGCCCCGACGCGTTGAGCAGTACTTC
V: TRBV9
length: 14
D: NA
size: few
J: TRBJ2-7

CDR3: CASRLDTDTQYF
DNA: TGTGCCAGCAGATTGGACACAGATACGCAGTATTTT
V: TRBV9
length: 12
D: NA
size: NA
J: TRBJ2-3